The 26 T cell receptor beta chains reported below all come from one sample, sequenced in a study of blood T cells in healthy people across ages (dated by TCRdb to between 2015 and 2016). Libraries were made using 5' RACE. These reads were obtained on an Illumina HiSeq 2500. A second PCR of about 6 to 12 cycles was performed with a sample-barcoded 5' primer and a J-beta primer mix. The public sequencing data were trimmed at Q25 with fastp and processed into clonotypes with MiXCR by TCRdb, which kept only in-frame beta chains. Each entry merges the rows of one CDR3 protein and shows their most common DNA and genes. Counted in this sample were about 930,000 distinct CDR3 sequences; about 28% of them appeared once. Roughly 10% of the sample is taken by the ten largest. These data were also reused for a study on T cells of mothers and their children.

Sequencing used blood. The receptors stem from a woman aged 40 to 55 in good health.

CDR3 sequence (DNA): TGTGCCAGCAGCCAAGTTCGGCTAGACTCCTACAATGAGCAGTTCTTC. This gives the protein CASSQVRLDSYNEQFF. The chain uses TRBV3-1 and TRBJ2-1; D gene unclear. V dropped 1 base and J dropped 0 bases, with 10 bases sitting between them. The germline gives CDR1 LGHDT, CDR2 YNNKEL (reference sequence). CDR3 length: 16 amino acids.

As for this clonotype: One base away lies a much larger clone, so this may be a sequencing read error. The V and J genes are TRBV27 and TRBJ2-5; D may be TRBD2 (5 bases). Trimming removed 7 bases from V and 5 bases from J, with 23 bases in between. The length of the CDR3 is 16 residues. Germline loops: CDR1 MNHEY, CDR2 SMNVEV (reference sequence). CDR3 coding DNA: TGTGCCAGCAAAGGGTCCCTACGGGAAACGGGGGAGACCCAGTACTTC. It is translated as CASKGSLRETGETQYF.

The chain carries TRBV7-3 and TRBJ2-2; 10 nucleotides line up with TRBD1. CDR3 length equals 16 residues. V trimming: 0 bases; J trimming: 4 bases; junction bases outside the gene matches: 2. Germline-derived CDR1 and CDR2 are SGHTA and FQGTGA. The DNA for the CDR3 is TGTGCCAGCAGCTTAACGGGACAGGGGCGCACCGGGGAGCTGTTTTTT. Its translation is CASSLTGQGRTGELFF.

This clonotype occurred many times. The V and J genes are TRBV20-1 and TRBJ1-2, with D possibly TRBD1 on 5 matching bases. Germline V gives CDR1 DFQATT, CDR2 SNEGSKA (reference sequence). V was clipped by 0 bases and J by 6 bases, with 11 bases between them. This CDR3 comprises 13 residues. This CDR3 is CSAREAGRDGYTF. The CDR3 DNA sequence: TGCAGTGCTAGAGAGGCAGGGAGAGATGGCTACACCTTC.

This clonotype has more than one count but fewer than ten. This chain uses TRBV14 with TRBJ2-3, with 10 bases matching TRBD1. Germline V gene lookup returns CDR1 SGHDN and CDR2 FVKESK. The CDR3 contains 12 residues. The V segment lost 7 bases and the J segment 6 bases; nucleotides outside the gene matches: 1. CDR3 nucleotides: TGTGCCAGCACGACAGGGGGCGATACGCAGTATTTT. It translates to CASTTGGDTQYF.

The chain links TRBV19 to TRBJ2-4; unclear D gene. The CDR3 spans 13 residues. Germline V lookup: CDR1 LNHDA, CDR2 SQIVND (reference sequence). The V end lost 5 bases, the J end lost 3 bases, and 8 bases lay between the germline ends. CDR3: CASSSIDKNIQYF. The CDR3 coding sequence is TGTGCCAGTAGTTCGATCGACAAAAACATTCAGTACTTC.

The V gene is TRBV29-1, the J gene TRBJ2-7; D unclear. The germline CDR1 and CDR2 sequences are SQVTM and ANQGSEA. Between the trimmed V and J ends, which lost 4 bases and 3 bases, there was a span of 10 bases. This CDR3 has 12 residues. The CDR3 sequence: CSVVVTNYEQYF. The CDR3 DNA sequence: TGCAGCGTTGTAGTCACCAACTACGAGCAGTACTTC.

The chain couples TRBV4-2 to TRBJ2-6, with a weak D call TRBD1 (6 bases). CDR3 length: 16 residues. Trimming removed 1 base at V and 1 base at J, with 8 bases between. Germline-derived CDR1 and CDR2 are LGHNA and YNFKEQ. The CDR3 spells CASSQVRGSGANVLTF. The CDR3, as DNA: TGTGCCAGCAGCCAAGTTAGGGGGTCTGGGGCCAACGTCCTGACTTTC.

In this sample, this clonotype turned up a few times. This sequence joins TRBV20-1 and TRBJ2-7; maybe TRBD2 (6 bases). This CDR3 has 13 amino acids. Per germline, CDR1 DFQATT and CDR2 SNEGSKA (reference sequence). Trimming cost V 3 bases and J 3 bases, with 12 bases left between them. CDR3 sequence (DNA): TGCAGTGCTAGTCCAACTAGCTGCTACGAGCAGTACTTC. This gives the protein CSASPTSCYEQYF.

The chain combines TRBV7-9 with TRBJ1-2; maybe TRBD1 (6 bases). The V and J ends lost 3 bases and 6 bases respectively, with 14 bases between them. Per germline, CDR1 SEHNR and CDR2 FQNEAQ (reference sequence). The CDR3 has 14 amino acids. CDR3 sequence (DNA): TGTGCCAGCAGCTTCGGTCGGGGGCTGGATGGCTACACCTTC. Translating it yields CASSFGRGLDGYTF.

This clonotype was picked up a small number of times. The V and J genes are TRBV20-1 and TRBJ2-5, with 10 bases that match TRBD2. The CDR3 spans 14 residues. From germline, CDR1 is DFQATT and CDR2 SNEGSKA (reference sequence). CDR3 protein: CSAKAGGPKETQYF. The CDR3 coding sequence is TGCAGCGCCAAAGCGGGGGGGCCCAAAGAGACCCAGTACTTC.

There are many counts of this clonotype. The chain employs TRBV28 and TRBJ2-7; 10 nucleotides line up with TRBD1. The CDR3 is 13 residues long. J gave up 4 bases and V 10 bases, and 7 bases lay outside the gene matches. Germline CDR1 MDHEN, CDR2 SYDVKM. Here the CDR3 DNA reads TGTGCCATTGACAGGGGGCTGGATTACGAGCAGTACTTC. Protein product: CAIDRGLDYEQYF.

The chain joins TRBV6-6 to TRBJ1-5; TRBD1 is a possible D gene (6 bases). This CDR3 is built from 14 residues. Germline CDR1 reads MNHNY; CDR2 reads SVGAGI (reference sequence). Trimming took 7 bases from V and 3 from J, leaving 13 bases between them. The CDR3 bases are TGTGCCAGCAACAGGGCAGGGTCCAATCAGCCCCAGCATTTT. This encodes CASNRAGSNQPQHF.

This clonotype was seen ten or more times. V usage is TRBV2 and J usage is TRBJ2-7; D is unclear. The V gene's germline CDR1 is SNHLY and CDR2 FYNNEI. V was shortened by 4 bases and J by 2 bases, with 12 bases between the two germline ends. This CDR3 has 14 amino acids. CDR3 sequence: CASSADAATYEQYF. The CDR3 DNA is TGTGCCAGCAGTGCGGACGCGGCGACCTACGAGCAGTACTTC.

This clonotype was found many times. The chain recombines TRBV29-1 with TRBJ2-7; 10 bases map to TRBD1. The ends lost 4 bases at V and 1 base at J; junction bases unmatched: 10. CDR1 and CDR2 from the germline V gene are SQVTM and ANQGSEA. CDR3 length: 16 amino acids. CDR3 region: CSVVGRGQGSSYEQYF. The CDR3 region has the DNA TGCAGCGTTGTGGGTCGGGGACAGGGGTCTTCCTACGAGCAGTACTTC.

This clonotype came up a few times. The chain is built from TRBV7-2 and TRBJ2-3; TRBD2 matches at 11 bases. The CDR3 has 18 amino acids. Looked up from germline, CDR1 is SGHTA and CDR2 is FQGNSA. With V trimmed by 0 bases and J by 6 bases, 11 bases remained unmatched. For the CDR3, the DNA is TGTGCCAGCAGCTTAGCACCCCTAGCGGGGGGTTCAGGGGATACGCAGTATTTT. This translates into CASSLAPLAGGSGDTQYF.

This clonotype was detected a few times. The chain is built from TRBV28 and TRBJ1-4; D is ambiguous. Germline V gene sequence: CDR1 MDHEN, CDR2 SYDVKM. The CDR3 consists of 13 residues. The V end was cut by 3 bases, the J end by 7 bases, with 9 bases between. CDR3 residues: CASSFPGFEKLFF. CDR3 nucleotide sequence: TGTGCCAGCAGTTTTCCTGGGTTTGAAAAACTGTTTTTT.

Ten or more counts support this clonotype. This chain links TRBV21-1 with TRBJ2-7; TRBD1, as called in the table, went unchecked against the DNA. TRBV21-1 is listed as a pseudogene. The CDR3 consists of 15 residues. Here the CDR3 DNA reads TGTGCCAGCAGCAAGATCAGACAGGGGGTGTACGAGCAGTACTTC. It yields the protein CASSKIRQGVYEQYF.

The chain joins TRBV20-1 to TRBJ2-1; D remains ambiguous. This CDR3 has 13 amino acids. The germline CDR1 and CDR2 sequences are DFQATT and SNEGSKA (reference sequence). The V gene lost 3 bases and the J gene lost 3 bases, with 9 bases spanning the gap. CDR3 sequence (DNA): TGCAGTGCTAGGGCGGATCTCTACAATGAGCAGTTCTTC. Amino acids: CSARADLYNEQFF.

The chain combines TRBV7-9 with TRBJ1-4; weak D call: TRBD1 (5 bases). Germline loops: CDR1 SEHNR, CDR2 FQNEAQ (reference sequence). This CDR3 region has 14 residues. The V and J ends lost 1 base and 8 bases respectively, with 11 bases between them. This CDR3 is CASSLEGASEKLFF. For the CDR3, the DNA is TGTGCCAGCAGCTTAGAAGGGGCGTCGGAAAAACTGTTTTTT.

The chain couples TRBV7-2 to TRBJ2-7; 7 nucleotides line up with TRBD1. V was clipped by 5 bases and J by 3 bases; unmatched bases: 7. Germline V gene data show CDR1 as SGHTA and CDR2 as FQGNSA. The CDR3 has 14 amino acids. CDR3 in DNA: TGTGCCAGCAGCCGGGACAGCTACTTCTACGAGCAGTACTTC. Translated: CASSRDSYFYEQYF.

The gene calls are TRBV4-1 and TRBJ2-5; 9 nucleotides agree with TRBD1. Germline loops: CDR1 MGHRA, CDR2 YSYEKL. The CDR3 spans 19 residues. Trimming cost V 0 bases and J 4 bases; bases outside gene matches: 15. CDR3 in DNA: TGCGCCAGCAGCCAAGAAGGACAGGGGTCCGGAATGGTACCAGAGACCCAGTACTTC. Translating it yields CASSQEGQGSGMVPETQYF.

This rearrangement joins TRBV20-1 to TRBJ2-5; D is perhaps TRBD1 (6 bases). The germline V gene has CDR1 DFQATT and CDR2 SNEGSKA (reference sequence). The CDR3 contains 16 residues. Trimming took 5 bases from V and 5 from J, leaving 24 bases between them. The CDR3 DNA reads TGCAGTGCTCCCCGGATGGGGCGATCTCAGGGGGAGACCCAGTACTTC. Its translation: CSAPRMGRSQGETQYF.

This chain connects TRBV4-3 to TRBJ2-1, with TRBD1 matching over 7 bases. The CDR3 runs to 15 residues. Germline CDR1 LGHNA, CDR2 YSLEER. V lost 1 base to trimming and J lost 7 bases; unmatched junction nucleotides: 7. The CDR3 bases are TGCGCCAGCAGCCAAGTGGTCAGGGGGTCGAATGAGCAGTTCTTC. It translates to CASSQVVRGSNEQFF.

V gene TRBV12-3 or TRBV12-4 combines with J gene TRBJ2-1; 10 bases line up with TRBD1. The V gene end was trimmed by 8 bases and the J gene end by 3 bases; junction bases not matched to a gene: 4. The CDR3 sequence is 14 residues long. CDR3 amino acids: CASRDRGLYNEQFF. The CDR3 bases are TGTGCCAGCCGTGACAGGGGGCTCTACAATGAGCAGTTCTTC.

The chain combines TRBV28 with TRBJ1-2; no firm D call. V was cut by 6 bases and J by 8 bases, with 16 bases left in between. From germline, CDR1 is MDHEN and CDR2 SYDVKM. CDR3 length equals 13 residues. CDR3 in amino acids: CASSPPRSGGYTF. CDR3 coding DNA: TGTGCCAGCAGCCCACCGCGGTCGGGCGGCTACACCTTC.